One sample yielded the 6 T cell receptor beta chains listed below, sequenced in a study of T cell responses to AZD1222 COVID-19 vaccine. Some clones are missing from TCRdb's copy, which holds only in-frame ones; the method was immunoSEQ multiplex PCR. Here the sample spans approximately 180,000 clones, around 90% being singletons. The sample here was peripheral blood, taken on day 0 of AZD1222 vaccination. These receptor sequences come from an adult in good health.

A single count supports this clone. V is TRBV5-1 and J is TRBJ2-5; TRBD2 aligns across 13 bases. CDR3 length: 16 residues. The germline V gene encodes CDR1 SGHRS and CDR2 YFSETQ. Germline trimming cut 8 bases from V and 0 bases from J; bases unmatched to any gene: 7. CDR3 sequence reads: CASRTSGGLYQETQYF. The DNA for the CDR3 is TGCGCCAGTCGGACTAGCGGGGGCCTCTACCAAGAGACCCAGTACTTC.

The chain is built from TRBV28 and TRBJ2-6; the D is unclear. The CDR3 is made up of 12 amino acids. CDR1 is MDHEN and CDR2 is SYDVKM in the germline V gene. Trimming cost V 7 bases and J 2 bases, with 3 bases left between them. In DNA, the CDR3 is TGTGCCAGCACTACTGGGGCCAACGTCCTGACTTTC. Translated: CASTTGANVLTF.

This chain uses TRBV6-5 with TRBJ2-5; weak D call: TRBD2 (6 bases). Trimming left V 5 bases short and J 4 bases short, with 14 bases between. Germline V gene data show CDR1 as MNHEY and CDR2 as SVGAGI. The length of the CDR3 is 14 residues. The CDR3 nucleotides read TGTGCCAGCAGTCCCACGCCCGGGGGAGAGACCCAGTACTTC. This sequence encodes CASSPTPGGETQYF.

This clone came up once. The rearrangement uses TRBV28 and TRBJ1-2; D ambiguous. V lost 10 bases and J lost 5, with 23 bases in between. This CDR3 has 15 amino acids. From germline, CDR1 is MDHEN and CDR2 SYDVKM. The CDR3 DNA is TGTGCCACAACTGTATATTCGGGAGGAAGTTATGGCTACACCTTC. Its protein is CATTVYSGGSYGYTF.

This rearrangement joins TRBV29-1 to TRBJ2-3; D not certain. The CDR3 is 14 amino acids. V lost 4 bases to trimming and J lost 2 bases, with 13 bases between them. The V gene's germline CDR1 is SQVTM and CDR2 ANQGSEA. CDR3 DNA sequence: TGCAGCGTTGCATCCGGTAGAGTCACAGATACGCAGTATTTT. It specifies CSVASGRVTDTQYF.

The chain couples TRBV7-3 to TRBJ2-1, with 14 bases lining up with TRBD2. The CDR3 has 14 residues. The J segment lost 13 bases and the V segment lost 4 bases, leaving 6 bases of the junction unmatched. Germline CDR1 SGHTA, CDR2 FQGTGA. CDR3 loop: CASSSGTSGSQQFF. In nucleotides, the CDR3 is TGTGCCAGCAGCTCCGGGACTAGCGGGAGTCAACAGTTCTTC.